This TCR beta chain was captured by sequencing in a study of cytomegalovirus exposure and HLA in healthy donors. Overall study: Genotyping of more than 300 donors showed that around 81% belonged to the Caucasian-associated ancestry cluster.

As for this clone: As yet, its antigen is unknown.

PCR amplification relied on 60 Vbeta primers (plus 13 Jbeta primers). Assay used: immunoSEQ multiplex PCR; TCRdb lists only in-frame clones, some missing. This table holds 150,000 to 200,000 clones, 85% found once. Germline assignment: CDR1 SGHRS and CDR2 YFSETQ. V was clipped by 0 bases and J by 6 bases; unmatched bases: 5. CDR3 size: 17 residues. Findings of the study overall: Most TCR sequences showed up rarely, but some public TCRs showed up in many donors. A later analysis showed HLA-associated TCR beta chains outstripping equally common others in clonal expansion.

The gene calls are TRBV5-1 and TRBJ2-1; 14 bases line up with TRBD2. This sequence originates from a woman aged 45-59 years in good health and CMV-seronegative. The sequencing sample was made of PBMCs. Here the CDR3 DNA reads TGCGCCAGCAGCTTGGTCGCTGGACTAGCGGGAGGCAATGAGCAGTTCTTC. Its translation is CASSLVAGLAGGNEQFF. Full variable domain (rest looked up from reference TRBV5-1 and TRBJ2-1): KAGVTQTPRYLIKTRGQQVTLSCSPISGHRSVSWYQQTPGQGLQFLFEYFSETQRNKGNFPGRFSGRQFSNSRSEMNVSTLELGDSALYLCASSLVAGLAGGNEQFFGPGTRLTVL.